Listed below are T cell receptor beta chains from one sample, sequenced in a study of blood T cells in healthy people across ages. TCRdb itself ran the 5' RACE reads through MiXCR, one entry per CDR3 protein. The sample includes 1.5 million to 2 million distinct CDR3 sequences, about 31% of them seen just once. The sample taken for sequencing was blood. These receptor sequences come from a woman aged 25 to 39 in good health. Each CDR3 is given with its conserved first and last residue. The D gene is left open where the match is weak.

j_gene: TRBJ2-7; v_gene: TRBV20-1; d_gene: TRBD1; CDR3aa: CSAVETGSYEQYF
j_gene: TRBJ2-2; v_gene: TRBV5-1; d_gene: NA; CDR3aa: CASSYDSTGELFF
j_gene: TRBJ2-1; v_gene: TRBV5-5; d_gene: TRBD1; CDR3aa: CASSLYRQGSNDEQFF
j_gene: TRBJ1-3; v_gene: TRBV20-1; d_gene: TRBD1; CDR3aa: CSATQGTGVGNTIYF
j_gene: TRBJ1-1; v_gene: TRBV29-1; d_gene: TRBD1; CDR3aa: CSVSGGSVAAFF
j_gene: TRBJ2-7; v_gene: TRBV28; d_gene: NA; CDR3aa: CASSRASGRSYEQYF
j_gene: TRBJ2-7; v_gene: TRBV20-1; d_gene: NA; CDR3aa: CSADADSPLDEQYF
j_gene: TRBJ2-3; v_gene: TRBV2; d_gene: TRBD2; CDR3aa: CTSSTSGGAALPDTQYF
j_gene: TRBJ2-1; v_gene: TRBV6-1; d_gene: TRBD1; CDR3aa: CASTTDRAYNSEQFF
j_gene: TRBJ1-5; v_gene: TRBV12-3/TRBV12-4; d_gene: NA; CDR3aa: CASSLPGQENQPQHF
j_gene: TRBJ2-3; v_gene: TRBV5-1; d_gene: TRBD2; CDR3aa: CASSLKTSGAYTDTQYF
j_gene: TRBJ2-1; v_gene: TRBV20-1; d_gene: TRBD2; CDR3aa: CRGGVVWGIYEQFF
j_gene: TRBJ1-2; v_gene: TRBV20-1; d_gene: NA; CDR3aa: CSARPPGLGGYTF
j_gene: TRBJ2-1; v_gene: TRBV29-1; d_gene: NA; CDR3aa: CSVVAGRRNEQFF
j_gene: NA; v_gene: TRBV20-1; d_gene: TRBD1; CDR3aa: CSAGTGIAHEQYF
j_gene: TRBJ2-1; v_gene: TRBV10-3; d_gene: TRBD1; CDR3aa: CAISESATGAGNEQFF
j_gene: TRBJ2-1; v_gene: TRBV3-1; d_gene: NA; CDR3aa: CASSHPLDEQFF
j_gene: TRBJ2-4; v_gene: TRBV10-3; d_gene: NA; CDR3aa: CAISVGVGNIQYF
j_gene: TRBJ2-3; v_gene: TRBV4-1; d_gene: NA; CDR3aa: CASSQEGITDTQYF
j_gene: TRBJ1-6; v_gene: TRBV18; d_gene: NA; CDR3aa: CASSPPDSPLHF
j_gene: TRBJ2-4; v_gene: TRBV20-1; d_gene: TRBD2; CDR3aa: CSARGLAGGENIQYF
j_gene: TRBJ2-3; v_gene: TRBV2; d_gene: NA; CDR3aa: CASGPATGLTDTQYF
j_gene: TRBJ2-3; v_gene: TRBV25-1; d_gene: NA; CDR3aa: CASSDGFATSTDTQYF
j_gene: NA; v_gene: TRBV6-6; d_gene: TRBD2; CDR3aa: CASSYWAGVSYEQYF
j_gene: TRBJ2-7; v_gene: TRBV20-1; d_gene: TRBD2; CDR3aa: CSAPPPGLAGVTYEQYF
j_gene: NA; v_gene: TRBV10-3; d_gene: NA; CDR3aa: CAISGQGGETQYF
j_gene: TRBJ2-1; v_gene: TRBV5-1; d_gene: TRBD2; CDR3aa: CASSLQAGGPSDEQFF
j_gene: TRBJ2-2; v_gene: TRBV10-3; d_gene: NA; CDR3aa: CAISESEGWTGELFF
j_gene: TRBJ2-7; v_gene: TRBV6-1; d_gene: TRBD1; CDR3aa: CASSERTGSYEQYF
j_gene: TRBJ2-1; v_gene: TRBV7-2; d_gene: TRBD2; CDR3aa: CASSLNGLAGGHEQFF
j_gene: TRBJ2-1; v_gene: TRBV20-1; d_gene: TRBD2; CDR3aa: CSARWGGDSYNEQFF
j_gene: TRBJ2-4; v_gene: TRBV7-2; d_gene: NA; CDR3aa: CASSLDGGLAKNIQYF
j_gene: TRBJ2-1; v_gene: TRBV29-1; d_gene: TRBD2; CDR3aa: CSVIRGDAPLNNEQVF
j_gene: TRBJ2-5; v_gene: TRBV29-1; d_gene: NA; CDR3aa: CSVTGIQETQYF
j_gene: TRBJ1-2; v_gene: TRBV3-1; d_gene: NA; CDR3aa: CASSRTSSNYGYTF
j_gene: TRBJ2-1; v_gene: TRBV27; d_gene: TRBD2; CDR3aa: CASMRPAGDYNEQFF
j_gene: TRBJ2-7; v_gene: TRBV20-1; d_gene: NA; CDR3aa: CSASSPGGPVGDEQYF
j_gene: TRBJ2-3; v_gene: TRBV5-1; d_gene: TRBD1; CDR3aa: CASYPGQTTDTQYF
j_gene: TRBJ2-7; v_gene: TRBV20-1; d_gene: TRBD1; CDR3aa: CSASGDRDVSEQYF
j_gene: TRBJ1-5; v_gene: TRBV27; d_gene: NA; CDR3aa: CASSLLGGTGQPQHF
j_gene: TRBJ2-5; v_gene: TRBV6-1; d_gene: NA; CDR3aa: CASSDLTGTQETQYF
j_gene: TRBJ2-1; v_gene: TRBV5-1; d_gene: TRBD2; CDR3aa: CASSLVAGGSNEQFF
j_gene: TRBJ1-2; v_gene: TRBV20-1; d_gene: NA; CDR3aa: CSARGVGPPYGYTF
j_gene: TRBJ2-2; v_gene: TRBV6-1; d_gene: TRBD1; CDR3aa: CASSQRQRTGPNTGELFF
j_gene: TRBJ1-2; v_gene: TRBV6-1; d_gene: NA; CDR3aa: CASSDQVNYGYTF
j_gene: TRBJ2-3; v_gene: TRBV2; d_gene: NA; CDR3aa: CASSGTQRWDTQYF
j_gene: TRBJ1-6; v_gene: TRBV6-1; d_gene: TRBD1; CDR3aa: CASSEAFPQGKRSPLHF
j_gene: TRBJ1-2; v_gene: TRBV29-1; d_gene: TRBD1; CDR3aa: CSDVQNDRADGYTF
j_gene: TRBJ2-7; v_gene: TRBV5-5; d_gene: NA; CDR3aa: CASSLVGLGLNEQYF
j_gene: TRBJ1-6; v_gene: TRBV20-1; d_gene: NA; CDR3aa: CSARDLLPSSYNSPLHF
j_gene: TRBJ2-5; v_gene: TRBV19; d_gene: TRBD1; CDR3aa: CASSRPGQRLETQYF